The rows below give T cell receptor beta chains drawn from one sample of a study of control samples from healthy donors and cancer patients. Some clones are missing from TCRdb's copy, which holds only in-frame ones; the method was immunoSEQ multiplex PCR. The sample contains approximately 97,000 clones, around nine tenths of which appear only once. The sample consisted of blood. Receptor source: a human donor in good health. The donor label of this sample is uncertain. CDR3s include the opening cysteine and the closing phenylalanine or tryptophan. D genes are given only for firm matches. Size values are once, few and many counts, or a class for expanded clones, and some rows have none.

cdr3_nt,cdr3_aa,d_call,j_call,v_call,clone_size
TGCAGTGCTCCTGCAGGGGACATTCAGTACTTC,CSAPAGDIQYF,-,TRBJ2-4,TRBV20-1,-
TGTGCCAGCAGCTCCGAACGTGGGCCCTCTGGAAACACCATATATTTT,CASSSERGPSGNTIYF,-,TRBJ1-3,TRBV9,once
TGTGCCAGCAGCTTGGGGACAGCCGAGAACACCGGGGAGCTGTTTTTT,CASSLGTAENTGELFF,TRBD1,TRBJ2-2,TRBV13,-
TGTGCCAGCAGTTTGCGGACAAATTCACCCCTCCACTTT,CASSLRTNSPLHF,-,TRBJ1-6,TRBV12-3/TRBV12-4,-
TGTGCCACCAGCCCGGGACAGGGGAGGGCTGGAAACACCATATATTTT,CATSPGQGRAGNTIYF,TRBD1,TRBJ1-3,TRBV24-1,-
TGTGCCAGCAGTTACTCGAAACGGAGTGCATATAATTCACCCCTCCACTTT,CASSYSKRSAYNSPLHF,-,TRBJ1-6,TRBV6-2/TRBV6-3,-
TGTGCCACCAGTGATTCGGGACTAGCTTCAGATACGCAGTATTTT,CATSDSGLASDTQYF,TRBD2,TRBJ2-3,TRBV24-1,-
TGTGCCAGCAGCCCCCAGGGGGGGGACATTCAGTACTTC,CASSPQGGDIQYF,-,TRBJ2-4,TRBV7-2,-
TGTGCCAGTAGTGGGATAGGCTCGTATAGCAATCAGCCCCAGCATTTT,CASSGIGSYSNQPQHF,-,TRBJ1-5,TRBV19,-
TGTGCCACCAGTGATGCTCCCGGAAATGAGCAGTTCTTC,CATSDAPGNEQFF,-,TRBJ2-1,TRBV24-1,-
TGTGCCAGCGCAAGACTTGAGGGGGACGGTTCACCCCTCCACTTT,CASARLEGDGSPLHF,-,TRBJ1-6,TRBV6-5,-
TGTGCCAGCAGCTTAGATCTCAGTGGTGAGCAGTTCTTC,CASSLDLSGEQFF,-,TRBJ2-1,TRBV11-2,-
TGTGCCACCAGTTTCCAGATGAACACTGAAGCTTTCTTT,CATSFQMNTEAFF,-,TRBJ1-1,TRBV15,-
TGTGCCAGCTCACCAATTCCTGACACTTATGGCTACACCTTC,CASSPIPDTYGYTF,-,TRBJ1-2,TRBV18,-
TGTGCCAGCAGCTTGGCAGGGCCCAGCTCTAACTATGGCTACACCTTC,CASSLAGPSSNYGYTF,-,TRBJ1-2,TRBV5-6,-
TGCGCCAGCAGCCATAACAGCCAGAACTATGGCTACACCTTC,CASSHNSQNYGYTF,-,TRBJ1-2,TRBV4-1,-
TGTGCCTGGACCCTGGACGGATTCACTGAAGCTTTCTTT,CAWTLDGFTEAFF,-,TRBJ1-1,TRBV30,-
TGTGCCAGCAGCCCCGCGGGGGACAGGGGGGGCGGCTACACCTTC,CASSPAGDRGGGYTF,TRBD1,TRBJ1-2,TRBV7-2,-
TGTGCCAGCAGCCAAAGTCAGAAGGCAGAAGCTTTCTTT,CASSQSQKAEAFF,-,TRBJ1-1,TRBV3-1/TRBV3-2,-
TGTGCCAGTAGTATTCAAGCTTTCATGAACACTGAAGCTTTCTTT,CASSIQAFMNTEAFF,-,TRBJ1-1,TRBV19,-
TGTGCCAGTAGTAACCGGACAAGGGACACCGGGGAGCTGTTTTTT,CASSNRTRDTGELFF,-,TRBJ2-2,TRBV19,-
TGTGCCAGCAGTGACTCCGCGGGCACAGATACGCAGTATTTT,CASSDSAGTDTQYF,-,TRBJ2-3,TRBV6-4,-
TGTGCCTGGAGAGGAACAGGTCGTACTGAAGCTTTCTTT,CAWRGTGRTEAFF,-,TRBJ1-1,TRBV30,-
TGTGCCAGCAGTGAATATGTGGACGAGGTCACCGGGGAGCTGTTTTTT,CASSEYVDEVTGELFF,-,TRBJ2-2,TRBV25-1,-
TGTGCCAGCAGCGCGCAAGGGGTGGGTGATTCACCCCTCCACTTT,CASSAQGVGDSPLHF,-,TRBJ1-6,TRBV7-9,once
TGTGCCAGCAGCCGTGACAGGTCGGGTCAGCCCCAGCATTTT,CASSRDRSGQPQHF,-,TRBJ1-5,TRBV7-2,-
TGCGCCAGCAGCCACCGGGGGCCCCACAATGAGCAGTTCTTC,CASSHRGPHNEQFF,-,TRBJ2-1,TRBV5-1,-
TGTGCCAGCAGCTTAGGGGTTGGGGAAGGGGAGAAAAAACTGTTTTTT,CASSLGVGEGEKKLFF,-,TRBJ1-4,TRBV7-9,-
TGTGCCAGCAGCTCCTCAGGGTGGCGGACTGAAGCTTTCTTT,CASSSSGWRTEAFF,-,TRBJ1-1,TRBV13,-
TGTGCCAGCAGCTTATTCGGGTTACAGGGACAGCCCCAGCATTTT,CASSLFGLQGQPQHF,-,TRBJ1-5,TRBV7-2,-
TGTGCCAGCAGGGGAGAGTACAATGAGCAGTTCTTC,CASRGEYNEQFF,-,TRBJ2-1,TRBV12-3/TRBV12-4,once
TGTGCCAGCACTTGGACAGGGGGCAAGGATGAGCAGTTCTTC,CASTWTGGKDEQFF,TRBD1,TRBJ2-1,TRBV19,-
TGTGCCAGTAGTAACGGCCGAGATAATTCACCCCTCCACTTT,CASSNGRDNSPLHF,-,TRBJ1-6,TRBV19,-
TGTGCCAGCTCACCACAGGGGGTCACTAACACTGAAGCTTTCTTT,CASSPQGVTNTEAFF,-,TRBJ1-1,TRBV18,-